This TCR beta chain was identified in a study of shared clonotypes between healthy human individuals. Healthy and HIV-negative, the adult donors had no recent acute infections or vaccinations. Genomic DNA for unsorted samples was obtained from approximately 100 million PBMCs. Each unsorted PBMC replicate got 300 ng genomic DNA, tens of thousands of genomes. Assay used: immunoSEQ multiplex PCR; TCRdb lists only in-frame clones, some missing. The sample has some 500,000 clones, around 79% seen once. This CDR3 spans 16 amino acids. The germline V gene has CDR1 SGDLS and CDR2 YYNGEE. With 0 bases removed from V and 6 bases from J, the gap between germline ends came to 15 bases.

Sequencing used PBMCs. This TCR came from a woman in her thirties or forties in good health. Some clones in this sample may be carry-over from other donors' samples. The rearrangement joins TRBV9 to TRBJ2-2; D gene unclear. CDR3 loop: CASSVGADTVAGELFF. DNA for the CDR3: TGTGCCAGCAGCGTAGGGGCCGATACTGTGGCCGGGGAGCTGTTTTTT.